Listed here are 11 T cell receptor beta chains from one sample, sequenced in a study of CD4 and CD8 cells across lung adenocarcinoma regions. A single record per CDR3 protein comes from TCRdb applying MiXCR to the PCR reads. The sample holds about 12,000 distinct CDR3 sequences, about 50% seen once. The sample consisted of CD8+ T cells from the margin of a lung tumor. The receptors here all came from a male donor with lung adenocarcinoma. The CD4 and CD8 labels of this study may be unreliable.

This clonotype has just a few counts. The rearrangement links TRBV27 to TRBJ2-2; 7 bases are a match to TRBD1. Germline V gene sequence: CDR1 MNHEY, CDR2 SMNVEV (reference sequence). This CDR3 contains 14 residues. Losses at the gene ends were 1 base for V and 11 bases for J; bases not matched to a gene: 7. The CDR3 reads CASSLFFGDRELFF. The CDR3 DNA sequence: TGTGCCAGCAGTTTATTCTTTGGGGACAGAGAGCTGTTTTTT.

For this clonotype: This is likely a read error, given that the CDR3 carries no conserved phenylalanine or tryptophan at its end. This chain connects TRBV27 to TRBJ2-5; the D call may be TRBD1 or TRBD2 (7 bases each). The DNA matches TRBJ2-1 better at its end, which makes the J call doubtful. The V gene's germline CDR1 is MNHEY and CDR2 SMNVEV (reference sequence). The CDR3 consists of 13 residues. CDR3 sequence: CASRGRGRETQFS. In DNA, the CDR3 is TGTGCCAGCAGGGGGAGGGGGCGGGAGACCCAGTTCTCG.

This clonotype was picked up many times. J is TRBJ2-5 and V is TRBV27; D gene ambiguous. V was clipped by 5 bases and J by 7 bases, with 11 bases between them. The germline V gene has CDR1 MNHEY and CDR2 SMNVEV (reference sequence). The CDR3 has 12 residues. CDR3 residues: CASSGVFGTQYF. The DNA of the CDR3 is TGTGCCAGCAGTGGGGTTTTTGGGACCCAGTACTTC.

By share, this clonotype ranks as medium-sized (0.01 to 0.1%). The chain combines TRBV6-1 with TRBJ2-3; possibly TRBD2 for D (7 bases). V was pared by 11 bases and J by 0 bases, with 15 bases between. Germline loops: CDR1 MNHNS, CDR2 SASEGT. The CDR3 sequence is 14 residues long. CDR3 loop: CAGGALASTDTQYF. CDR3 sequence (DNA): TGTGCCGGGGGGGCACTAGCGAGCACAGATACGCAGTATTTT.

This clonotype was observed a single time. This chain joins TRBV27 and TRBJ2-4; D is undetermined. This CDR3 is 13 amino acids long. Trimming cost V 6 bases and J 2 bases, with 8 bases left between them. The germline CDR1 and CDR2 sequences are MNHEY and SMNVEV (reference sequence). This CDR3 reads CASSLTTKNIQYF. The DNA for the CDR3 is TGTGCCAGCAGCCTTACAACCAAAAACATTCAGTACTTC.

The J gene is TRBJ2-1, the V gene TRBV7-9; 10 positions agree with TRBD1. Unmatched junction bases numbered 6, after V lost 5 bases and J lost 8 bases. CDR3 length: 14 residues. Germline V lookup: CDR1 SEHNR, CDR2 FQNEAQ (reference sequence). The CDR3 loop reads CASSPGTGAHEQFF. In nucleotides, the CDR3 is TGTGCCAGCAGCCCTGGGACAGGGGCTCATGAGCAGTTCTTC.

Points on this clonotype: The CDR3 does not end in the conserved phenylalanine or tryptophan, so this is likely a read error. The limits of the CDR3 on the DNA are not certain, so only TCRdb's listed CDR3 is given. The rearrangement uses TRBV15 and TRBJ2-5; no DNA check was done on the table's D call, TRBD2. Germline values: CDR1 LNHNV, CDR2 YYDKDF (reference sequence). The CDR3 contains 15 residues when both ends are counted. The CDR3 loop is CATTPGPASLASLPR.

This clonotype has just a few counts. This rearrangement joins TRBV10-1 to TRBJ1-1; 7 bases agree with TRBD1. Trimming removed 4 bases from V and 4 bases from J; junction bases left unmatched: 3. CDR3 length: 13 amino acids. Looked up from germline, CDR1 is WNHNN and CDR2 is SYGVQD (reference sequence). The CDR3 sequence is CASSGQGSTEAFF. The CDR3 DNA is TGCGCCAGCAGTGGACAGGGTAGCACTGAAGCTTTCTTT.

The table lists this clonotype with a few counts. CDR3 residues: CASSAGTIYEQYF. The DNA for the CDR3 is TGTGCCAGCAGTGCCGGGACTATTTACGAGCAGTACTTC. The rearrangement uses TRBV6-1 and TRBJ2-1; 7 bases map to TRBD2. The DNA end lines up better with TRBJ2-7; the J call may be wrong. Germline loops: CDR1 MNHNS, CDR2 SASEGT. This CDR3 is built from 13 residues.

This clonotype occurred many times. The CDR3 DNA follows: TGTGCCAGCAGTTACTCTGGCGGGAGGGCCAGTGATACGCAGTATTTT. Translating gives CASSYSGGRASDTQYF. The chain has TRBV6-2 or TRBV6-3 and TRBJ2-3, with 9 bases matching TRBD2. Trimming took 0 bases from V and 6 from J; bases not matched to a gene: 7. This CDR3 has 16 residues. Germline V lookup: CDR1 MNHEY, CDR2 SVGEGT.

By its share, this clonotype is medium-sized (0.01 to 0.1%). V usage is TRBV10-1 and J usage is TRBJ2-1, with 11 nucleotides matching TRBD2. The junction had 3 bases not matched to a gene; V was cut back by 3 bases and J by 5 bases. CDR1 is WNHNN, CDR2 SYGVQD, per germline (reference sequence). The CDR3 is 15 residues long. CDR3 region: CASSEGTSGDNEQFF. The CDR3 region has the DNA TGCGCCAGCAGTGAAGGGACTAGCGGTGACAATGAGCAGTTCTTC.